This T cell receptor (beta chain) was sequenced during a study of human T cells and chemical hapten exposure. Whole-study context: TCR yields differed between samples (mainly from small differences in pooled library volume).

Germline values: CDR1 SNHLY, CDR2 FYNNEI. V gave up 6 bases and J gave up 0 bases; unmatched junction bases: 2. The CDR3 contains 16 residues. The time point was: pre-sensitization, week 0. Indicated treatment: therapeutic diphenylcyclopropenone sensitization with weekly scalp DPC. Phlebotomy was performed prior to application of every patch test. The study extracted total RNA from unfractionated whole blood. TCRdb re-called the RACE reads with MiXCR, one entry per CDR3 protein. The table has 99,000 or so distinct CDR3 sequences, under 14% seen once. This clonotype was counted a few times. The specimen comprised whole blood, sampled in connection with sensitization to the hapten diphenylcyclopropenone (DPC). This TCR was sampled from an older woman with alopecia areata. Some clones in this sample may be carry-over from other donors' samples. The chain combines TRBV2 with TRBJ2-5, with 15 bases lining up with TRBD2. CDR3 coding DNA: TGTGCCAGCAGGGGACTAGCGGGGGGAAACCAAGAGACCCAGTACTTC. This gives the protein CASRGLAGGNQETQYF.